Listed below are T cell receptor beta chains from one sample, sequenced in a study of blood T cell repertoires in COVID-19. Assay used: immunoSEQ multiplex PCR; TCRdb lists only in-frame clones, some missing. The sample lists over 200,000 clones, over 75% seen once, with approximately 2% in the top ten. Sample: PBMCs or T cells enriched from blood (not recorded which). All receptors derive from a woman aged 50 to 60 who had recovered from COVID-19. Each CDR3 is given with its conserved first and last residue. A D gene is named only where the DNA matches it firmly. For some rows the clone size is stated as once, few or many, or as a class when expanded; others skip it.

d_gene: TRBD1; j_gene: TRBJ1-2; v_gene: TRBV28; abundance: NA; CDR3nt: TGTGCCAGCAGTTCCGTGGACAGGCTGAAATATGGCTACACCTTC; CDR3aa: CASSSVDRLKYGYTF
d_gene: NA; j_gene: TRBJ1-2; v_gene: TRBV16; abundance: NA; CDR3nt: TGTGCCAGCAGCCCCCTCAGGGCTGGGATTTACTATGGCTACACCTTC; CDR3aa: CASSPLRAGIYYGYTF
d_gene: NA; j_gene: TRBJ2-7; v_gene: TRBV10-3; abundance: NA; CDR3nt: TGTGCCATCAGTGTTCGGGACAACTACGAGCAGTACTTC; CDR3aa: CAISVRDNYEQYF
d_gene: NA; j_gene: TRBJ1-4; v_gene: TRBV10-2; abundance: NA; CDR3nt: TGCGCCAGCAGAACAGGGTGGGACGAAAAACTGTTTTTT; CDR3aa: CASRTGWDEKLFF
d_gene: NA; j_gene: TRBJ2-5; v_gene: TRBV3-1/TRBV3-2; abundance: NA; CDR3nt: TGTGCCAGCAGCCAATTGGGCGAGACCCAGTACTTC; CDR3aa: CASSQLGETQYF
d_gene: TRBD1; j_gene: TRBJ1-5; v_gene: TRBV7-2; abundance: NA; CDR3nt: TGTGCCAGCAGCTTAGGGACAGGGTTCAATCAGCCCCAGCATTTT; CDR3aa: CASSLGTGFNQPQHF
d_gene: NA; j_gene: TRBJ2-5; v_gene: TRBV5-4; abundance: NA; CDR3nt: TGTGCCAGCAGTTCTACAGGGCTCCAAGAGACCCAGTACTTC; CDR3aa: CASSSTGLQETQYF
d_gene: NA; j_gene: TRBJ1-1; v_gene: TRBV9; abundance: NA; CDR3nt: TGTGCCAGCAGCGTAGAGACGGGGGTTGAAGCTTTCTTT; CDR3aa: CASSVETGVEAFF
d_gene: TRBD2; j_gene: TRBJ2-2; v_gene: TRBV2; abundance: once; CDR3nt: TGTGCCAGCAGTGAAGGGACTAGCAATGCGAACACCGGGGAGCTGTTTTTT; CDR3aa: CASSEGTSNANTGELFF
d_gene: TRBD2; j_gene: TRBJ2-1; v_gene: TRBV25-1; abundance: NA; CDR3nt: TGTGCCAGCAGTGAACGGGGTAGCGGGCCTATGGGGTACAATGAGCAGTTCTTC; CDR3aa: CASSERGSGPMGYNEQFF
d_gene: TRBD1; j_gene: TRBJ1-5; v_gene: TRBV6-5; abundance: once; CDR3nt: TGTGCCAGCAGGTCGACAGGGAATAGCAATCAGCCCCAGCATTTT; CDR3aa: CASRSTGNSNQPQHF
d_gene: NA; j_gene: TRBJ2-3; v_gene: TRBV5-1; abundance: NA; CDR3nt: TGCGCCAGCGCGGTCGGACTACCCGCATTCGGCGCAGATACGCAGTATTTT; CDR3aa: CASAVGLPAFGADTQYF
d_gene: NA; j_gene: TRBJ2-7; v_gene: TRBV6-5; abundance: NA; CDR3nt: TGTGCCAGCGGATCGACGGGAGAGGCCTACGAGCAGTACTTC; CDR3aa: CASGSTGEAYEQYF
d_gene: TRBD1; j_gene: TRBJ1-2; v_gene: TRBV19; abundance: NA; CDR3nt: TGTGCCAGTAGTATCGGACAGGGGGCTTTTTCTGGCTATGGCTACACCTTC; CDR3aa: CASSIGQGAFSGYGYTF
d_gene: TRBD2; j_gene: TRBJ2-7; v_gene: TRBV6-2/TRBV6-3; abundance: NA; CDR3nt: TGTGCCAGCAGTTACTCGACGTCGAGCGGGAGTTGGTACGAGCAGTACTTC; CDR3aa: CASSYSTSSGSWYEQYF
d_gene: NA; j_gene: TRBJ1-5; v_gene: TRBV7-2; abundance: NA; CDR3nt: TGTGCCAGCAGCTTATCGGGGGGCCGTCAGCCCCAGCATTTT; CDR3aa: CASSLSGGRQPQHF
d_gene: NA; j_gene: TRBJ2-1; v_gene: TRBV29-1; abundance: NA; CDR3nt: TGCAGCGTTGAGGGGGGATACTACAATGAGCAGTTCTTC; CDR3aa: CSVEGGYYNEQFF
d_gene: TRBD1; j_gene: TRBJ1-3; v_gene: TRBV6-5; abundance: NA; CDR3nt: TGTGCCAGCAGTTACAACAGGGGAGTTGGAAACACCATATATTTT; CDR3aa: CASSYNRGVGNTIYF
d_gene: NA; j_gene: TRBJ1-2; v_gene: TRBV10-1; abundance: NA; CDR3nt: TGCGCCAGCACCAAGACTAAAAACTATGGCTACACCTTC; CDR3aa: CASTKTKNYGYTF
d_gene: TRBD2; j_gene: TRBJ2-3; v_gene: TRBV10-3; abundance: NA; CDR3nt: TGTGCCATCAGTGATGGCGGGAGAGGTCGGGATACGCAGTATTTT; CDR3aa: CAISDGGRGRDTQYF
d_gene: NA; j_gene: TRBJ1-2; v_gene: TRBV5-1; abundance: NA; CDR3nt: TGCGCCAGCAGCTACAGCCTGGATGGCTACACCTTC; CDR3aa: CASSYSLDGYTF
d_gene: NA; j_gene: TRBJ1-2; v_gene: TRBV2; abundance: NA; CDR3nt: TGTGCCAGCAGTGAAGCGCGGACAGCAAGCTATGGCTACACCTTC; CDR3aa: CASSEARTASYGYTF
d_gene: NA; j_gene: TRBJ2-5; v_gene: TRBV7-9; abundance: NA; CDR3nt: TGTGCCAGCAGCTCAGGATCAGGGGTCACTTACCAAGAGACCCAGTACTTC; CDR3aa: CASSSGSGVTYQETQYF
d_gene: TRBD2; j_gene: TRBJ2-7; v_gene: TRBV4-2; abundance: NA; CDR3nt: TGTGCCAGCAGCCAAGATCGGGTAGCGGGAGATGAGCAGTACTTC; CDR3aa: CASSQDRVAGDEQYF
d_gene: NA; j_gene: TRBJ2-1; v_gene: TRBV5-4; abundance: few; CDR3nt: TGTGCCAGCAGCTCACAGGGAGGGAGAGGCTACAATGAGCAGTTCTTC; CDR3aa: CASSSQGGRGYNEQFF
d_gene: TRBD2; j_gene: TRBJ2-1; v_gene: TRBV10-1; abundance: NA; CDR3nt: TGCGCCAGCAGCCTGGGACTAGCGGGACGACGGCCTAGGACCTACAATGAGCAGTTCTTC; CDR3aa: CASSLGLAGRRPRTYNEQFF
d_gene: NA; j_gene: TRBJ1-1; v_gene: TRBV28; abundance: NA; CDR3nt: TGTGCCAGCAGTCCCCCCCGGGGGAACACTGAAGCTTTCTTT; CDR3aa: CASSPPRGNTEAFF
d_gene: TRBD1; j_gene: TRBJ2-5; v_gene: TRBV24-1; abundance: once; CDR3nt: TGTGCCACCAGCCGGACAGGGGACGGGGAGACCCAGTACTTC; CDR3aa: CATSRTGDGETQYF
d_gene: NA; j_gene: TRBJ1-5; v_gene: TRBV19; abundance: once; CDR3nt: TGTGCCAGTATGGCTAGACCGTATAGCAATCAGCCCCAGCATTTT; CDR3aa: CASMARPYSNQPQHF
d_gene: NA; j_gene: TRBJ2-3; v_gene: TRBV28; abundance: once; CDR3nt: TGTGCCACCGTAGGGGCGAATACGCAGTATTTT; CDR3aa: CATVGANTQYF
d_gene: TRBD1; j_gene: TRBJ1-1; v_gene: TRBV3-1/TRBV3-2; abundance: NA; CDR3nt: TGTGCCAGCAGCCAAACAGGGGGAAGGGACACTGAAGCTTTCTTT; CDR3aa: CASSQTGGRDTEAFF
d_gene: NA; j_gene: TRBJ2-7; v_gene: TRBV5-1; abundance: NA; CDR3nt: TGCGCCAGCAGCTTGGGGACAAATCCTTCCTACGAGCAGTACTTC; CDR3aa: CASSLGTNPSYEQYF
d_gene: NA; j_gene: TRBJ1-5; v_gene: TRBV6-5; abundance: NA; CDR3nt: TGTGCCAGCAGAGGGACACCGGATAGCAATCAGCCCCAGCATTTT; CDR3aa: CASRGTPDSNQPQHF
d_gene: TRBD2; j_gene: TRBJ2-1; v_gene: TRBV5-1; abundance: NA; CDR3nt: TGCGCCAGCAGCTTGGGGCGGGAGGGCTACAATGAGCAGTTCTTC; CDR3aa: CASSLGREGYNEQFF
d_gene: NA; j_gene: TRBJ1-2; v_gene: TRBV5-5; abundance: NA; CDR3nt: TGTGCCAGCAGCTTGAGTCAAGGCAGGGACTATGGCTACACCTTC; CDR3aa: CASSLSQGRDYGYTF
d_gene: TRBD2; j_gene: TRBJ2-7; v_gene: TRBV29-1; abundance: NA; CDR3nt: TGCAGCGCCCTACCGGGACTAGCGAACTCCTACGAGCAGTACTTC; CDR3aa: CSALPGLANSYEQYF
d_gene: NA; j_gene: TRBJ2-7; v_gene: TRBV3-1/TRBV3-2; abundance: NA; CDR3nt: TGTGCCAGCAGCCAAGATAGACTATCGACGGGGCAGTACTTC; CDR3aa: CASSQDRLSTGQYF
d_gene: TRBD1; j_gene: TRBJ1-4; v_gene: TRBV28; abundance: NA; CDR3nt: TGTGCCAGCAGTTTCAGGACAGGAGCTAATGAAAAACTGTTTTTT; CDR3aa: CASSFRTGANEKLFF
d_gene: TRBD1; j_gene: TRBJ1-2; v_gene: TRBV5-1; abundance: NA; CDR3nt: TGCGCCAGCAGCCCTACAGGGGGGAGGGGCTACACCTTC; CDR3aa: CASSPTGGRGYTF
d_gene: TRBD2; j_gene: TRBJ2-1; v_gene: TRBV3-1/TRBV3-2; abundance: NA; CDR3nt: TGTGCCAGCAGCCAATTTGGTGCTAGCGGGTACAATGAGCAGTTCTTC; CDR3aa: CASSQFGASGYNEQFF
d_gene: TRBD1; j_gene: TRBJ1-5; v_gene: TRBV6-2/TRBV6-3; abundance: NA; CDR3nt: TGTGCCAGCAGCCACAGGGGGCGCTTTCAGCCCCAGCATTTT; CDR3aa: CASSHRGRFQPQHF
d_gene: NA; j_gene: TRBJ1-2; v_gene: TRBV4-1; abundance: NA; CDR3nt: TGCGCCAGCAGCCAAGTCCCAGGGGGCTACACCTTC; CDR3aa: CASSQVPGGYTF
d_gene: TRBD1; j_gene: TRBJ1-1; v_gene: TRBV10-3; abundance: NA; CDR3nt: TGTGCCATCAGTCGACAGGGGCTGGCGACTGAAGCTTTCTTT; CDR3aa: CAISRQGLATEAFF
d_gene: NA; j_gene: TRBJ2-5; v_gene: TRBV29-1; abundance: NA; CDR3nt: TGCAGCGTTGAAGGGAGGCCAGATCGGACCCAGTACTTC; CDR3aa: CSVEGRPDRTQYF
d_gene: TRBD2; j_gene: TRBJ2-3; v_gene: TRBV5-4; abundance: NA; CDR3nt: TGTGCCAGCAAGGGTGGCGGGAGCAGCACAGATACGCAGTATTTT; CDR3aa: CASKGGGSSTDTQYF
d_gene: NA; j_gene: TRBJ1-1; v_gene: TRBV19; abundance: few; CDR3nt: TGTGCCAGTATATTTCGGACAGATATGAACACTGAAGCTTTCTTT; CDR3aa: CASIFRTDMNTEAFF
d_gene: TRBD1; j_gene: TRBJ1-3; v_gene: TRBV18; abundance: NA; CDR3nt: TGTGCCAGCTCACCCGTAGAGGGGGACAGGGGGCGACGGCTTGGAAACACCATATATTTT; CDR3aa: CASSPVEGDRGRRLGNTIYF
d_gene: TRBD1; j_gene: TRBJ1-5; v_gene: TRBV18; abundance: NA; CDR3nt: TGTGCCAGCTCACCAAGAGGGACAGTGGGTCAGCCCCAGCATTTT; CDR3aa: CASSPRGTVGQPQHF
d_gene: NA; j_gene: TRBJ1-1; v_gene: TRBV19; abundance: few; CDR3nt: TGTGCCAGTACTAAGAGTACCTTCACTGAAGCTTTCTTT; CDR3aa: CASTKSTFTEAFF
d_gene: NA; j_gene: TRBJ2-5; v_gene: TRBV6-5; abundance: NA; CDR3nt: TGTGCCAGCAGTCGAGAGGTGGGAGAGACCCAGTACTTC; CDR3aa: CASSREVGETQYF
d_gene: NA; j_gene: TRBJ1-3; v_gene: TRBV5-6; abundance: NA; CDR3nt: TGTGCCAGCAGCCTAGACGGGATCTCTGGAAACACCATATATTTT; CDR3aa: CASSLDGISGNTIYF